This T cell receptor (beta chain) was observed in a study of blood T cell repertoires in COVID-19. At the level of the study: T cells, B-cell-depleted T cells, or PBMCs supplied cDNA or gDNA.

Here immunoSEQ multiplex PCR was the method, and the copy in TCRdb shows in-frame clones only, minus some. The table shows 380,000 or so clones, with approximately 88% occurring only once. Deletions cut 7 bases from V and 4 bases from J, with 8 bases between. Germline-derived CDR1 and CDR2 are LNHNV and YYDKDF (reference sequence). The CDR3 has 12 amino acids. The TCR was taken from a woman aged 25 to 39 with acute COVID-19. The sequencing input was PBMCs or T cells enriched from blood (not recorded which). The rearrangement links TRBV15 to TRBJ1-5; D is ambiguous. CDR3 in DNA: TGTGCCACCACAGAGCGGAATCAGCCCCAGCATTTT. Encoded protein: CATTERNQPQHF.